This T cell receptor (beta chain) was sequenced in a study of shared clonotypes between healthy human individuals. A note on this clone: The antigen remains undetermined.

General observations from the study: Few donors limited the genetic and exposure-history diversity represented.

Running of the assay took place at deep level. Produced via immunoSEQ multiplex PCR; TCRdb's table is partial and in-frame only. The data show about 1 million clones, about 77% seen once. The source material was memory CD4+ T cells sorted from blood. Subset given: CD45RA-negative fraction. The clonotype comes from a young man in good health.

CDR3: CASRYTGVETQYF. In nucleotides, the CDR3 is TGTGCCAGCAGATATACAGGGGTAGAGACCCAGTACTTC. The chain has TRBV6-1 and TRBJ2-5; TRBD1 matches at 7 bases. The trim removed 6 bases at V and 4 bases at J, leaving 5 bases unmatched. CDR1 and CDR2 from the germline V gene are MNHNS and SASEGT. The CDR3 loop spans 13 amino acids.